A selection of T cell receptor beta chains follows, all from one sample in a study of blood T cell repertoires in COVID-19. The protocol was immunoSEQ multiplex PCR, while the TCRdb copy is restricted to in-frame clones and leaves out a portion. The sample has fewer than 150,000 clones, roughly 80% seen once. Source material: peripheral blood. These receptors were obtained from a woman aged 40 to 50 with acute or convalescent COVID-19. The CDR3 runs from the conserved cysteine through the conserved F or W. D genes are given only for firm matches. Only some rows state a clone size, as once, few, many or a class for expanded clones.

NA TRBJ2-6 TRBV11-2 TRBD1 CASSLRAGGWSGANVLTF TGTGCCAGCAGCTTAAGGGCAGGGGGCTGGTCTGGGGCCAACGTCCTGACTTTC
NA TRBJ2-2 TRBV5-1 NA CASSVGGNTGELFF TGCGCCAGCAGCGTCGGGGGGAACACCGGGGAGCTGTTTTTT
few TRBJ1-1 TRBV6-1 NA CASSEGQITEAFF TGTGCCAGCAGTGAGGGGCAGATCACTGAAGCTTTCTTT
few TRBJ2-7 TRBV30 NA CAWSRGPNKQYF TGTGCCTGGAGCAGGGGCCCTAACAAGCAGTACTTC
NA TRBJ1-4 TRBV29-1 TRBD1 CSVDERGTDNEKLFF TGCAGCGTTGATGAGCGGGGGACAGACAATGAAAAACTGTTTTTT
NA TRBJ2-5 TRBV6-5 NA CASSRGISSETQYF TGTGCCAGCAGTCGGGGAATAAGTTCGGAGACCCAGTACTTC
NA TRBJ1-6 TRBV11-2 NA CASTVELQGSPLHF TGTGCCAGCACCGTTGAGTTACAGGGTTCACCCCTCCACTTT
NA TRBJ2-7 TRBV9 NA CASSVGQPASYEQYF TGTGCCAGCAGCGTAGGACAGCCAGCCTCCTACGAGCAGTACTTC
NA TRBJ2-1 TRBV7-2 TRBD2 CASRPSGGGVKNEQFF TGTGCCAGCAGGCCCTCTGGCGGGGGGGTCAAAAATGAGCAGTTCTTC
NA TRBJ2-7 TRBV7-2 TRBD2 CASSLRRGDYEQYF TGTGCCAGCAGCTTAAGGCGGGGGGACTACGAGCAGTACTTC
NA TRBJ1-1 TRBV9 TRBD1 CASSAGQGNTEAFF TGTGCCAGCAGCGCAGGACAGGGGAACACTGAAGCTTTCTTT
NA TRBJ2-7 TRBV9 TRBD1 CASSPTGAGGDAEQYF TGTGCCAGCAGTCCAACTGGGGCAGGGGGTGATGCCGAGCAGTACTTC
NA TRBJ2-3 TRBV27 NA CASKGGAGDTQYF TGTGCCAGCAAGGGGGGGGCGGGGGATACGCAGTATTTT
few TRBJ1-2 TRBV6-5 NA CASVRDYGYTF TGTGCCAGCGTGAGGGACTATGGCTACACCTTC
NA TRBJ2-3 TRBV6-2/TRBV6-3 NA CASSRGSGYTSTDTQYF TGTGCCAGCAGCCGGGGCTCAGGGTACACTAGCACAGATACGCAGTATTTT
NA TRBJ2-1 TRBV14 TRBD2 CASSFGLVAGRGEQFF TGTGCCAGCAGCTTTGGGTTAGTAGCGGGGAGAGGTGAGCAGTTCTTC
NA TRBJ2-7 TRBV4-2 NA CASSQDSGFREQYF TGTGCCAGCAGCCAAGATTCGGGGTTTAGGGAGCAGTACTTC
NA TRBJ1-4 TRBV12-3/TRBV12-4 NA CASRLQINEKLFF TGTGCCAGCAGGCTCCAGATTAATGAAAAACTGTTTTTT
NA TRBJ1-2 TRBV5-5 TRBD1 CASSLGQGLYGYTF TGTGCCAGCAGCTTGGGACAGGGCCTCTATGGCTACACCTTC
NA TRBJ1-1 TRBV18 NA CASSPGLGLGAFF TGTGCCAGCTCACCTGGCCTAGGCCTTGGAGCTTTCTTT